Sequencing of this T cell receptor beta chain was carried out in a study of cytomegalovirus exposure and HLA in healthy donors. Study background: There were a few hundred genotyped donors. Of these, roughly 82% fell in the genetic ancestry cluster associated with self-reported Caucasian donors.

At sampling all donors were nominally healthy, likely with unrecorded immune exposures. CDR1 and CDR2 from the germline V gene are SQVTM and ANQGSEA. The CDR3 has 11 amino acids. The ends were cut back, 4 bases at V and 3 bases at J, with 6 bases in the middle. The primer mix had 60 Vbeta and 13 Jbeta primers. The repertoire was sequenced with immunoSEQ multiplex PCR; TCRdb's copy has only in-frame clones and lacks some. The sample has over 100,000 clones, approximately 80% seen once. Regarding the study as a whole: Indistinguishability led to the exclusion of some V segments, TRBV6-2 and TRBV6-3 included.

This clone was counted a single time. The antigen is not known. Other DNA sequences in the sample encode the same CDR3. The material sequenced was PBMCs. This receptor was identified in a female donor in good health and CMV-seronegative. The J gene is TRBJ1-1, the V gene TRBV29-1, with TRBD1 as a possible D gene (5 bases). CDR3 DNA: TGCAGCGTTGTCAGGGACACTGAAGCTTTCTTT. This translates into CSVVRDTEAFF. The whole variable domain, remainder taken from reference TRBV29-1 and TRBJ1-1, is SAVISQKPSRDICQRGTSLTIQCQVDSQVTMMFWYRQQPGQSLTLIATANQGSEATYESGFVIDKFPISRPNLTFSTLTVSNMSPEDSSIYLCSVVRDTEAFFGQGTRLTVV.